Following are 32 T cell receptor beta chains from one sample sequenced in a study of shared clonotypes between healthy human individuals. Repertoires were generated with immunoSEQ multiplex PCR, while TCRdb's copy carries only in-frame clones and drops some. The profile shows 950,000 to 1,100,000 clones, around three quarters of them singletons. Source material: memory CD4+ T cells from PBMCs. Subset specified: CD45RA-negative fraction. These receptors all come from a man between 18 and 35 years old in good health. Some clones in this sample may be carry-over from other donors' samples.

V usage is TRBV7-2 and J usage is TRBJ2-1, with TRBD2 identical over 7 bases. The CDR3 is 15 amino acids. V lost 5 bases to trimming and J lost 4 bases; unmatched junction nucleotides: 8. Germline assignment: CDR1 SGHTA and CDR2 FQGNSA. The CDR3 bases are TGTGCCAGCAGCAGAACGGGGGGTTCGTACAATGAGCAGTTCTTC. Amino acids: CASSRTGGSYNEQFF.

The rearrangement links TRBV18 to TRBJ2-1, with a weak D call TRBD1 (6 bases). V lost 3 bases, J lost 3 bases, and 6 bases lay in between. Per the germline V gene, CDR1 is KGHSH and CDR2 is LQKENI. The CDR3 has 13 residues. Here the CDR3 reads CASSPGHYNEQFF. Written as DNA, the CDR3 is TGTGCCAGCTCACCGGGACACTACAATGAGCAGTTCTTC.

This chain connects TRBV29-1 to TRBJ1-5, with a tentative D call TRBD1 (6 bases). The CDR3 loop spans 12 amino acids. The germline V gene encodes CDR1 SQVTM and CDR2 ANQGSEA. The CDR3 protein is CGAGAEAQPQHF. CDR3 nucleotide sequence: TGCGGGGCGGGGGCGGAAGCTCAGCCCCAGCATTTT. Full variable domain (missing parts from reference TRBV29-1 and TRBJ1-5): SAVISQKPSRDICQRGTSLTIQCQVDSQVTMMFWYRQQPGQSLTLIATANQGSEATYESGFVIDKFPISRPNLTFSTLTVSNMSPEDSSIYLCGAGAEAQPQHFGDGTRLSIL.

The rearrangement links TRBV5-1 to TRBJ2-3; the match to TRBD1 covers 9 bases. V dropped 4 bases and J dropped 6; count of bases not matched to a gene: 15. The germline CDR1 and CDR2 sequences are SGHRS and YFSETQ. The CDR3 consists of 17 residues. CDR3 protein: CASSQNPTGQGLDTQYF. CDR3 nucleotide sequence: TGCGCCAGCAGCCAAAACCCCACGGGACAGGGTCTTGATACGCAGTATTTT.

This clone was counted once. A much larger clone lies one base from this, so it may be a read error. The chain combines TRBV5-6 with TRBJ1-4; D may be TRBD1 (6 bases). Germline CDR1 SGHDT, CDR2 YYEEEE. The length of the CDR3 is 14 residues. Between the trimmed V and J ends, which lost 4 bases and 4 bases, there was a span of 11 bases. The CDR3 DNA reads TGTGCCAGCAGCCCAGGACAGTTTAATGAAAAACTGTTTTTT. This sequence encodes CASSPGQFNEKLFF.

The genes are TRBV19 and TRBJ2-1, with 7 bases that match TRBD2. Per germline, CDR1 LNHDA and CDR2 SQIVND (reference sequence). The CDR3 consists of 15 residues. Trimming took 6 bases from V and 4 from J; bases not matched to a gene: 9. DNA of the CDR3: TGTGCCAGTAGCCCGACTAGCAGCCCGTACAATGAGCAGTTCTTC. Translating gives CASSPTSSPYNEQFF.

This chain uses TRBV11-2 with TRBJ1-4, with D unclear. Germline-derived CDR1 and CDR2 are SGHAT and FQNNGV. V lost 1 base and J lost 4, with 7 bases in between. The CDR3 extends over 14 amino acids. The CDR3, as DNA: TGTGCCAGCAGCTTAGGGCAGTATAATGAAAAACTGTTTTTT. Its translation is CASSLGQYNEKLFF.

The chain has TRBV4-1 and TRBJ2-4, with 15 bases matching TRBD2. Germline V gives CDR1 MGHRA, CDR2 YSYEKL. The length of the CDR3 is 18 residues. The ends lost 4 bases at V and 0 bases at J; junction bases unmatched: 4. The CDR3 loop reads CASSPGLAGGLAKNIQYF. As DNA, the CDR3 is TGCGCCAGCAGCCCGGGACTAGCGGGAGGATTAGCCAAAAACATTCAGTACTTC.

Only one count was recorded for this clone. This chain connects TRBV28 to TRBJ1-1; the D gene is possibly TRBD1 (5 bases). Looked up from germline, CDR1 is MDHEN and CDR2 is SYDVKM. V lost 6 bases to trimming and J lost 6 bases, with 17 bases between them. CDR3 length equals 14 residues. CDR3 in amino acids: CASRPLGGNPEAFF. The CDR3 DNA reads TGTGCCAGCAGGCCCCTGGGGGGTAACCCTGAAGCTTTCTTT.

J is TRBJ2-3 and V is TRBV28; D unclear. Trimming took off 2 bases at V and 2 bases at J, with 14 bases between the two ends. The CDR3 covers 16 residues. Germline CDR1 is MDHEN and CDR2 is SYDVKM. CDR3 sequence: CASSLGIRALTDTQYF. As DNA, the CDR3 is TGTGCCAGCAGTTTAGGGATTAGGGCCCTCACAGATACGCAGTATTTT.

The chain is built from TRBV18 and TRBJ1-1; unclear D gene. Germline V CDR1 and CDR2: KGHSH, LQKENI. With 4 bases removed from V and 1 base from J, the gap between germline ends came to 10 bases. This CDR3 has 14 amino acids. The chain's CDR3 is CASSLGVENTEAFF. The CDR3 DNA reads as TGTGCCAGCTCACTAGGAGTTGAGAACACTGAAGCTTTCTTT. The full variable domain, completed using reference TRBV18 and TRBJ1-1, is NAGVMQNPRHLVRRRGQEARLRCSPMKGHSHVYWYRQLPEEGLKFMVYLQKENIIDESGMPKERFSAEFPKEGPSILRIQQVVRGDSAAYFCASSLGVENTEAFFGQGTRLTVV.

The chain joins TRBV28 to TRBJ2-1; D is tentatively TRBD1 or TRBD2 (6 bases each). CDR3 length: 14 amino acids. From germline, CDR1 is MDHEN and CDR2 SYDVKM. The V gene lost 8 bases and the J gene lost 9 bases, with 20 bases spanning the gap. Here the CDR3 DNA reads TGTGCCAGCCGTCACGGCGGGACAAAGGGTGAGCAGTTCTTC. Its protein is CASRHGGTKGEQFF.

V and J are TRBV13 and TRBJ2-3, with unresolved D. The germline CDR1 and CDR2 sequences are PRHDT and FYEKMQ (reference sequence). The CDR3 runs to 14 residues. With 3 bases removed from V and 0 bases from J, the gap between germline ends came to 7 bases. CDR3 coding DNA: TGTGCCAGCAGCTTTCCCTCTAGCACAGATACGCAGTATTTT. Its protein is CASSFPSSTDTQYF.

CDR3 sequence: CASSRIGGNSPLHF. The CDR3, as DNA: TGTGCCAGCAGTCGAATTGGGGGAAATTCACCCCTCCACTTT. The J gene is TRBJ1-6, the V gene TRBV6-5; weak D call: TRBD1 (5 bases). Germline values: CDR1 MNHEY, CDR2 SVGAGI. The CDR3 covers 14 residues. V was pared by 5 bases and J by 7 bases, with 12 bases between.

This chain joins TRBV5-5 and TRBJ1-2; D is possibly TRBD1 (6 bases). This CDR3 has 13 residues. V was shortened by 4 bases and J by 4 bases, with 11 bases between the two germline ends. CDR1 and CDR2 from the germline V gene are SGHKS and YYEKEE (reference sequence). The CDR3 spells CASSHGTFYGYTF. CDR3 sequence (DNA): TGTGCCAGCAGCCACGGGACATTCTATGGCTACACCTTC.

Written as DNA, the CDR3 is TGTGCCAGCGTTACTAGCGGGAGTAGGTACAATGAGCAGTTCTTC. Its protein is CASVTSGSRYNEQFF. The chain recombines TRBV2 with TRBJ2-1; the match to TRBD2 covers 11 bases. Germline values: CDR1 SNHLY, CDR2 FYNNEI. V gave up 8 bases and J gave up 4 bases; unmatched junction bases: 7. CDR3 size: 15 residues.

This chain joins TRBV19 and TRBJ2-1; 9 nucleotides line up with TRBD2. Germline assignment: CDR1 LNHDA and CDR2 SQIVND (reference sequence). The CDR3 runs to 16 residues. The ends lost 4 bases at V and 4 bases at J; junction bases unmatched: 8. The CDR3 region has the DNA TGTGCCAGTAGTACAATTCTAGCGGGAAAGTACAATGAGCAGTTCTTC. This translates into CASSTILAGKYNEQFF. Full variable domain (remainder filled in from reference TRBV19 and TRBJ2-1): DGGITQSPKYLFRKEGQNVTLSCEQNLNHDAMYWYRQDPGQGLRLIYYSQIVNDFQKGDIAEGYSVSREKKESFPLTVTSAQKNPTAFYLCASSTILAGKYNEQFFGPGTRLTVL.

The V gene is TRBV5-1, the J gene TRBJ1-1; 7 bases are a match to TRBD1. CDR1 and CDR2 from the germline V gene are SGHRS and YFSETQ. The length of the CDR3 is 13 residues. V lost 4 bases to trimming and J lost 11 bases; unmatched junction nucleotides: 11. CDR3 DNA sequence: TGCGCCAGCAGCACCGAGGGGGCGGGTTGGGCTTTCTTT. Amino acids: CASSTEGAGWAFF.

V gene TRBV12-5 combines with J gene TRBJ2-1; 9 bases align to TRBD1. Unmatched junction bases numbered 7, after V lost 7 bases and J lost 0 bases. CDR3 length: 16 residues. The germline CDR1 and CDR2 sequences are LGHNT and FRNRAP. In DNA, the CDR3 is TGTGCTAGTGCCCCAGAGGACAGGGGCTCCTACAATGAGCAGTTCTTC. Residues: CASAPEDRGSYNEQFF.

The chain links TRBV28 to TRBJ2-4; 13 bases align to TRBD2. Unmatched junction bases numbered 6, after V lost 7 bases and J lost 0 bases. CDR3 length equals 17 residues. Germline V gene sequence: CDR1 MDHEN, CDR2 SYDVKM. Here the CDR3 reads CASKQGLAGLAKNIQYF. CDR3 sequence (DNA): TGTGCCAGCAAACAGGGACTAGCGGGGTTAGCCAAAAACATTCAGTACTTC.

This sequence joins TRBV19 and TRBJ1-1; TRBD1 might be the D (6 bases). Germline lookup yields CDR1 LNHDA and CDR2 SQIVND (reference sequence). Trimming took 4 bases from V and 3 from J, leaving 15 bases between them. This CDR3 has 15 residues. CDR3 sequence reads: CASSTRTVWDTEAFF. The DNA for the CDR3 is TGTGCCAGTAGTACGCGGACAGTATGGGACACTGAAGCTTTCTTT. Filled out from reference TRBV19 and TRBJ1-1, the complete variable domain reads DGGITQSPKYLFRKEGQNVTLSCEQNLNHDAMYWYRQDPGQGLRLIYYSQIVNDFQKGDIAEGYSVSREKKESFPLTVTSAQKNPTAFYLCASSTRTVWDTEAFFGQGTRLTVV.

This clone was seen only once. A far larger clone is one base from this, pointing to a likely read error. CDR3 nucleotide sequence: TGTGCCAGCAGCCCCTGGGACGGGTGCTCCTACAATGAGCAGTTCTTC. Its protein product is CASSPWDGCSYNEQFF. The chain combines TRBV9 with TRBJ2-1; D assignment may be TRBD1 or TRBD2 (5 bases each). The CDR3 loop spans 16 amino acids. V was trimmed by 4 bases and J by 0 bases, leaving 14 bases between them. Per the germline V gene, CDR1 is SGDLS and CDR2 is YYNGEE.

This clone was detected once. The chain recombines TRBV25-1 with TRBJ2-7, with D perhaps matching TRBD1 (6 bases). The CDR3 is 13 residues long. Germline CDR1 reads MGHDK; CDR2 reads SYGVNS. Trimming cost V 5 bases and J 4 bases, with 12 bases left between them. The CDR3 DNA is TGTGCCAGCAGTTTCCAGGGGTGGTACGAGCAGTACTTC. Its protein product is CASSFQGWYEQYF.

The chain is built from TRBV28 and TRBJ2-5; 8 bases are shared with TRBD1. J gave up 1 base and V 3 bases, and 7 bases lay outside the gene matches. This CDR3 is built from 16 residues. Germline V CDR1 and CDR2: MDHEN, SYDVKM. The CDR3 DNA sequence: TGTGCCAGCAGTTTTGCGACTACAGGGGGCCAAGAGACCCAGTACTTC. Residues: CASSFATTGGQETQYF.

CDR3 residues: CASSRTGGTEAFF. CDR3 in DNA: TGTGCCAGTAGTAGGACAGGGGGGACTGAAGCTTTCTTT. The chain recombines TRBV19 with TRBJ1-1, with 10 bases identical to TRBD1. V trimming: 4 bases; J trimming: 5 bases; junction bases outside the gene matches: 1. This CDR3 spans 13 amino acids. Germline CDR1 and CDR2: LNHDA and SQIVND (reference sequence).

Only a few counts were recorded for this clone. The gene calls are TRBV29-1 and TRBJ2-1; possibly TRBD2 for D (5 bases). Germline assignment: CDR1 SQVTM and CDR2 ANQGSEA. Trimming removed 0 bases at V and 9 bases at J, with 21 bases between. CDR3 length equals 16 residues. The DNA of the CDR3 is TGCAGCGTTGAAGATCTTTATCGTGGGAGTCGGGGTGAGCAGTTCTTC. Translated, it gives CSVEDLYRGSRGEQFF.

The chain recombines TRBV7-3 with TRBJ2-1; D remains unclear. This CDR3 is built from 15 residues. V was trimmed by 1 base and J by 3 bases, leaving 10 bases between them. Germline V gene lookup returns CDR1 SGHTA and CDR2 FQGTGA. CDR3 DNA sequence: TGTGCCAGCAGCTTAAATAGCTGGTACTACAATGAGCAGTTCTTC. Translating it yields CASSLNSWYYNEQFF. The whole variable domain, filled in from reference TRBV7-3 and TRBJ2-1, reads GAGVSQTPSNKVTEKGKYVELRCDPISGHTALYWYRQSLGQGPEFLIYFQGTGAADDSGLPNDRFFAVRPEGSVSTLKIQRTERGDSAVYLCASSLNSWYYNEQFFGPGTRLTVL.

This clone was seen once. This chain connects TRBV28 to TRBJ2-2; the D is unclear. The ends were cut back, 7 bases at V and 0 bases at J, with 12 bases in the middle. The length of the CDR3 is 15 residues. The germline CDR1 and CDR2 sequences are MDHEN and SYDVKM. CDR3 in amino acids: CASISSGTNTGELFF. As DNA, the CDR3 is TGTGCCAGCATTAGCAGTGGTACGAACACCGGGGAGCTGTTTTTT. Variable domain in full (rest from reference TRBV28 and TRBJ2-2): DVKVTQSSRYLVKRTGEKVFLECVQDMDHENMFWYRQDPGLGLRLIYFSYDVKMKEKGDIPEGYSVSREKKERFSLILESASTNQTSMYLCASISSGTNTGELFFGEGSRLTVL.

The J gene is TRBJ1-5, the V gene TRBV28; D unresolved. The germline V gene has CDR1 MDHEN and CDR2 SYDVKM. The CDR3 loop spans 13 amino acids. V was cut by 5 bases and J by 5 bases, with 10 bases left in between. Written as DNA, the CDR3 is TGTGCCAGCAGTCCCCGGACGGATCAGCCCCAGCATTTT. Encoded protein: CASSPRTDQPQHF.

The J gene is TRBJ1-4, the V gene TRBV5-3; D unresolved. TRBV5-3 is sorted into the ORF group, with uncertain function. CDR3 length: 17 amino acids. The ends were cut back, 6 bases at V and 3 bases at J, with 21 bases in the middle. CDR3 DNA sequence: TGTGCCAGAACCTCTAATGCCTGGGGTGGGTCTAATGAAAAACTGTTTTTT. Its protein is CARTSNAWGGSNEKLFF.

The chain employs TRBV28 and TRBJ1-4, with D perhaps matching TRBD1 (5 bases). V lost 5 bases, J lost 1 base, and 14 bases lay in between. The CDR3 loop spans 16 amino acids. From germline, CDR1 is MDHEN and CDR2 SYDVKM. CDR3 nucleotide sequence: TGTGCCAGCAGTCCAAGACAGCGGGGAACTAATGAAAAACTGTTTTTT. This sequence encodes CASSPRQRGTNEKLFF.

The rearrangement links TRBV23-1 to TRBJ2-3; the D is unclear. TRBV23-1 is an ORF, and what it does is uncertain. The CDR3 is 11 residues long. Deletions cut 9 bases from V and 4 bases from J, with 8 bases between. The CDR3 reads CARILADTQYF. DNA for the CDR3: TGCGCCAGAATCCTAGCAGATACGCAGTATTTT.